A single sample gave rise to the 9 T cell receptor beta chains below, sequenced in a study of vaccination and CD4 T cells after COVID-19 (dated by TCRdb to the early 2020s). Library preparation employed PCR. The instrument was an Illumina iSeq 100. DNA from cultured CD4+ T cells underwent TCR sequencing with the Oncomine TCR Beta short-read assay at the Johns Hopkins FTIC core. The public reads were run again by TCRdb, first through fastp at Q25 and then through MiXCR, and only productive beta chains were kept. Each record represents a unique CDR3 protein, reported with the most common genes and DNA among its rows. This sample gives under 25,000 distinct CDR3 sequences in total; approximately 27% of them show up just once. The leading ten clones occupy around 9.9% of the sample. No antigen has been assigned to these receptors. The intended sense of this specimen's treatment or condition label: approximately 9-day PBMC culture with coronavirus spike peptide pools or control peptides (ViraFEST assay).

Sequenced material: cultured CD4+ T cells from blood. These TCRs come from a human donor with COVID-19.

This chain connects TRBV19 to TRBJ1-5; the match to TRBD1 covers 10 bases. The CDR3 is 16 residues long. Trimming cost V 4 bases and J 6 bases; bases outside gene matches: 9. Germline CDR1 and CDR2: LNHDA and SQIVND (reference sequence). The CDR3 DNA reads as TGTGCCAGTAGTAACTGGGGACAGGGGCACGGTCAGCCCCAGCATTTT. Its protein product is CASSNWGQGHGQPQHF.

This chain joins TRBV5-5 and TRBJ1-5; D is ambiguous. This CDR3 has 14 residues. Trimming shortened V by 0 bases and J by 0 bases, and 4 bases separated the two germline ends. The germline V gene has CDR1 SGHKS and CDR2 YYEKEE (reference sequence). CDR3 residues: CASSLAGSNQPQHF. The CDR3 DNA reads as TGTGCCAGCAGCTTGGCTGGTAGCAATCAGCCCCAGCATTTT.

This clonotype came up a few times. The gene calls are TRBV2 and TRBJ1-6; D call uncertain. Trimming cost V 8 bases and J 3 bases, with 8 bases left between them. The CDR3 totals 13 residues. The germline CDR1 and CDR2 sequences are SNHLY and FYNNEI. The CDR3 DNA reads TGTGCCAGCGGTACAGACTATAATTCACCCCTCCACTTT. The encoded protein is CASGTDYNSPLHF.

This clonotype has only a few counts. The V call is TRBV6-1, the J call TRBJ1-3; D is unresolved. Looked up from germline, CDR1 is MNHNS and CDR2 is SASEGT. V was pared by 0 bases and J by 2 bases, with 11 bases between. The CDR3 consists of 16 residues. The CDR3 spells CASSEAIASTGNTIYF. The CDR3 DNA follows: TGTGCCAGCAGTGAAGCTATCGCGAGTACTGGAAACACCATATATTTT.

This clonotype has more than one count but fewer than ten. J is TRBJ1-2 and V is TRBV4-1; 10 bases agree with TRBD1. This CDR3 contains 15 residues. Germline values: CDR1 MGHRA, CDR2 YSYEKL. The V segment lost 3 bases and the J segment 9 bases; nucleotides outside the gene matches: 10. The CDR3 DNA reads TGCGCCAGCAGCCAGCTGACAGGGGGCGATGCCAGCTACACCTTC. Residues: CASSQLTGGDASYTF.

The CDR3: CASRPDGIYQPQHF. The CDR3, as DNA: TGTGCCAGCAGACCAGACGGCATATATCAGCCCCAGCATTTT. This chain links TRBV6-1 with TRBJ1-5, with D hard to call. The CDR3 totals 14 residues. Trimming stripped 6 bases from V and 5 bases from J, with 14 bases between. Germline assignment: CDR1 MNHNS and CDR2 SASEGT.

The rearrangement links TRBV10-3 to TRBJ2-1; 8 positions match TRBD2. Germline V gene sequence: CDR1 ENHRY, CDR2 SYGVKD. The CDR3 contains 14 residues. V trimming: 10 bases; J trimming: 5 bases; junction bases outside the gene matches: 10. The chain's CDR3 is CASARRGENNEQFF. The DNA of the CDR3 is TGTGCCAGTGCGAGGCGGGGGGAAAACAATGAGCAGTTCTTC.

The chain employs TRBV6-1 and TRBJ2-5, with 8 bases matching TRBD1. This CDR3 has 15 residues. The junction had 9 bases not matched to a gene; V was cut back by 4 bases and J by 5 bases. Germline-derived CDR1 and CDR2 are MNHNS and SASEGT. CDR3 bases: TGTGCCAGCAGTGCCGGACAGGGAGAGTGGGAGACCCAGTACTTC. Amino acid sequence: CASSAGQGEWETQYF.

This chain connects TRBV6-5 to TRBJ2-1; possible D gene TRBD2, 7 bases. Trimming took off 4 bases at V and 8 bases at J, with 21 bases between the two ends. The CDR3 is made up of 16 amino acids. CDR1 is MNHEY, CDR2 SVGAGI, per germline. The CDR3 nucleotides read TGTGCCAGCAGTTCCTCAGGAGGGGGGGGCCTCGATGAGCAGTTCTTC. It encodes CASSSSGGGGLDEQFF.